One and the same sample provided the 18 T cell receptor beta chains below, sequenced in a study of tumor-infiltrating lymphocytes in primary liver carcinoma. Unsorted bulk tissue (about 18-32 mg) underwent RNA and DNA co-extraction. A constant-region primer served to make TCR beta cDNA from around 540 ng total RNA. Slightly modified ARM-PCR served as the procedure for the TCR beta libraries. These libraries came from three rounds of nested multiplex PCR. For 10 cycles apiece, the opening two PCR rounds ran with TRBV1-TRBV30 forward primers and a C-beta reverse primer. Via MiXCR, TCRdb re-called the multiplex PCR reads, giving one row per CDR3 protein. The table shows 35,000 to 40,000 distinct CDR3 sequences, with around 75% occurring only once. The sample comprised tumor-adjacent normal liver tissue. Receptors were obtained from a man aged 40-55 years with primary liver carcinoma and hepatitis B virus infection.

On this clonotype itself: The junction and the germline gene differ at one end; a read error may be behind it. The chain's CDR3 is CARRQGTGWEQYF. The CDR3 DNA reads as TGCGCCCGCCGACAGGGAACTGGATGGGAGCAATACTTC. The J gene is TRBJ2-7, the V gene TRBV5-1, with TRBD1 identical over 7 bases. The CDR3 is made up of 13 amino acids. Germline assignment: CDR1 SGHRS and CDR2 YFSETQ. The entire variable domain, with the rest obtained from reference TRBV5-1 and TRBJ2-7, is as follows: KAGVTQTPRYLIKTRGQQVTLSCSPISGHRSVSWYQQTPGQGLQFLFEYFSETQRNKGNFPGRFSGRQFSNSRSEMNVSTLELGDSALYLCARRQGTGWEQYFGPGTRLTVT.

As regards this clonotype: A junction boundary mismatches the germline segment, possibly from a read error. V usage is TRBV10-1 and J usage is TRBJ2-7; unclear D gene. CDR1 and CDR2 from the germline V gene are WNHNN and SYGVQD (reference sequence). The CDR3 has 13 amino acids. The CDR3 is CTSSDLPDYEQYF. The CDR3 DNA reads TGTACCAGCAGTGACCTACCGGACTACGAGCAGTACTTC.

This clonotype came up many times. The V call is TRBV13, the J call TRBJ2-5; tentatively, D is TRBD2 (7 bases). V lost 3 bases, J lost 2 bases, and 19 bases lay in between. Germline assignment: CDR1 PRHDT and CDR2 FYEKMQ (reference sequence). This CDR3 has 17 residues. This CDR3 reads CASSLRGVGGGQETQYF. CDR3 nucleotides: TGTGCCAGCAGCTTGAGGGGGGTGGGCGGGGGTCAAGAGACCCAGTACTTC. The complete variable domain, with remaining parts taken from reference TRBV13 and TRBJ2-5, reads AAGVIQSPRHLIKEKRETATLKCYPIPRHDTVYWYQQGPGQDPQFLISFYEKMQSDKGSIPDRFSAQQFSDYHSELNMSSLELGDSALYFCASSLRGVGGGQETQYFGPGTRLLVL.

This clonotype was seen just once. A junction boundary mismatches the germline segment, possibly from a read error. The CDR3 DNA reads TGTGCCAGCACCCTAGCGGGGGTGGACACCGAGGAGCTGTTTTTT. Amino acids: CASTLAGVDTEELFF. The gene calls are TRBV6-2 or TRBV6-3 and TRBJ2-2; the match to TRBD2 covers 10 bases. Germline CDR1 is MNHEY and CDR2 is SVGEGT. This CDR3 is 15 amino acids long.

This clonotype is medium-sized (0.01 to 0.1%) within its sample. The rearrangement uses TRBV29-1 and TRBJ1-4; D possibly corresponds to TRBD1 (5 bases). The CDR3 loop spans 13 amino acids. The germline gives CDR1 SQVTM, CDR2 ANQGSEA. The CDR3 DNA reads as TGCGGACATGTGGACGGACATAATGAAAAACTGTTTTTT. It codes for CGHVDGHNEKLFF.

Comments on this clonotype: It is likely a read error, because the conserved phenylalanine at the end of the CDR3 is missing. The CDR3 nucleotides are TGCGCCAGCAGCGCCGGACATCTCTATGAGCAGTACTCC. It translates to CASSAGHLYEQYS. The V call is TRBV5-1, the J call TRBJ2-7, with D tentatively TRBD1 (5 bases). The CDR3 loop spans 13 amino acids. CDR1 SGHRS and CDR2 YFSETQ come from the germline V gene. Trimming stripped 4 bases from V and 7 bases from J, with 15 bases between.

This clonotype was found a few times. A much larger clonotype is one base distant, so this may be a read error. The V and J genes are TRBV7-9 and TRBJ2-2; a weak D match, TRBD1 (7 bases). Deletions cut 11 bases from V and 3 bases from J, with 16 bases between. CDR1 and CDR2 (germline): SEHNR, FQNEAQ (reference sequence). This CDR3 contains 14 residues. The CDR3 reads CAYQEGADTGELFF. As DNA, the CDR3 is TGTGCCTACCAGGAGGGGGCGGACACCGGGGAGCTGTTTTTT.

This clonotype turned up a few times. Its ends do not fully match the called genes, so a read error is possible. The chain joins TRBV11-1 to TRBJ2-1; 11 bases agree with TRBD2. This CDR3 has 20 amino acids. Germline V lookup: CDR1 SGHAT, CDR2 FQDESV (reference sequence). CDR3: CVSSIGETSGASRFGDKQFF. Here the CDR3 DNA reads TGTGTCAGCAGCATAGGAGAGACTAGCGGGGCCTCACGGTTCGGCGATAAGCAGTTCTTC. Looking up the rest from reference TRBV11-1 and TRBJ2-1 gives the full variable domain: EAEVAQSPRYKITEKSQAVAFWCDPISGHATLYWYRQILGQGPELLVQFQDESVVDDSQLPKDRFSAERLKGVDSTLKIQPAELGDSAMYLCVSSIGETSGASRFGDKQFFGPGTRLTVL.

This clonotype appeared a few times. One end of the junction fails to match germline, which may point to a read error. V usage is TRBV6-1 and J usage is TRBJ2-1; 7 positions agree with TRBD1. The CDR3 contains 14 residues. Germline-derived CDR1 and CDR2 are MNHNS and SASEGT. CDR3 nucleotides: TGTGTCAGCAGTGTAACTGGGACAGTCAATGAGCAGTTCTTC. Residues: CVSSVTGTVNEQFF.

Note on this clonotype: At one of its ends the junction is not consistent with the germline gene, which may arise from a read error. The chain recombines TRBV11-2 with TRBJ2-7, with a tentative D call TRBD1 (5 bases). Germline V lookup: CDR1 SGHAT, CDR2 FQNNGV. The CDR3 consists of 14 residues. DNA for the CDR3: TGTGCCAGCAGCTCAAACAGGAGCTCCTACGAGCAGTGCTTC. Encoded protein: CASSSNRSSYEQCF.

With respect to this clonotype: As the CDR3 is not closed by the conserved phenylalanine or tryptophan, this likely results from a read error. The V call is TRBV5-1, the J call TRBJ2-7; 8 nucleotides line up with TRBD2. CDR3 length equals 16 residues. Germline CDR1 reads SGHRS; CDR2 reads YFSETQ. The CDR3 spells CANSLTFGGGSREQYS. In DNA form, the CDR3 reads TGCGCCAACAGCTTGACCTTTGGCGGGGGGTCGCGTGAGCAGTACTCC.

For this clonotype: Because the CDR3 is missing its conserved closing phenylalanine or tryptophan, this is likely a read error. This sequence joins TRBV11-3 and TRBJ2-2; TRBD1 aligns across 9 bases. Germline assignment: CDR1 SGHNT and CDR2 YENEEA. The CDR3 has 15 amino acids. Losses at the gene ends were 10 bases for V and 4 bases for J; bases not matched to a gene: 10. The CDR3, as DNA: TGTGCCAACAGATTAGCGACAGGGGGCACCGGGGAGCTGTTTTTG. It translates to CANRLATGGTGELFL.

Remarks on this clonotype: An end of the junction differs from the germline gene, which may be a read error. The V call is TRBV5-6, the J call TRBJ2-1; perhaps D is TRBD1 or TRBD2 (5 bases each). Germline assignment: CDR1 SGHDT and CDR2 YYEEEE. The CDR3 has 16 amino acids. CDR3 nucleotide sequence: TGTGCCAGTAGCTTGGTGCAGGGAGTCCCCTTCAATGAGCAGTTCTTC. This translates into CASSLVQGVPFNEQFF.

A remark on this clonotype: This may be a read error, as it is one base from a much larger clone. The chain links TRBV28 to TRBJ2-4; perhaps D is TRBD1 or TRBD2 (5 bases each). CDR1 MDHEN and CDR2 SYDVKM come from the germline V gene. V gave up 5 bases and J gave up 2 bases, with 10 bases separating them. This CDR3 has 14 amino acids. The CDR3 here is CASSPGGSKNIQYF. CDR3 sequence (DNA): TGTGCCAGCAGTCCTGGGGGATCCAAAAACATTCAGTACTTC.

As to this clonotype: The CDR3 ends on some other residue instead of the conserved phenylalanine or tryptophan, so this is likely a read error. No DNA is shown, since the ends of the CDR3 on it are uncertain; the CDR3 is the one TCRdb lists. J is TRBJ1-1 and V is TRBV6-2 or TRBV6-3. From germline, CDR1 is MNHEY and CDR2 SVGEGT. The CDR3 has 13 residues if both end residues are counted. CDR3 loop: CASSYSGRREALS.

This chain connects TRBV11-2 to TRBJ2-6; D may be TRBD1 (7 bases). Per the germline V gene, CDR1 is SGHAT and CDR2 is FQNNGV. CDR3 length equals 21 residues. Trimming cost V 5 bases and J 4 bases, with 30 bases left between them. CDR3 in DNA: TGTGCCAGCAGCATGGGGGGAGACAGGGACATTTCCCTCTGGGGGGCCAACGTCCTGACTTTC. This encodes CASSMGGDRDISLWGANVLTF.

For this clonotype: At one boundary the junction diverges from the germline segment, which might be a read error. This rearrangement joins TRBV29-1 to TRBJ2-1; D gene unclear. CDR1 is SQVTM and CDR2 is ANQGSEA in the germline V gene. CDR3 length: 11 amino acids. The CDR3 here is CSFSVYNEQFF. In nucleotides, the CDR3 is TGCAGCTTTTCGGTATACAATGAGCAGTTCTTT.

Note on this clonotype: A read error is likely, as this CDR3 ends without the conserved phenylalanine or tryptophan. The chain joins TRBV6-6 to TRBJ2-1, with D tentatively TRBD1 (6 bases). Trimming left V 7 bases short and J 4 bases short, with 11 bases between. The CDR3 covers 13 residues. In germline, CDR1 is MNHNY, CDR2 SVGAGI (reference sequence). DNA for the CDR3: TGTGCCAGCATGGACAGTATATACAATGAGCAGTTCCTC. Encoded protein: CASMDSIYNEQFL.